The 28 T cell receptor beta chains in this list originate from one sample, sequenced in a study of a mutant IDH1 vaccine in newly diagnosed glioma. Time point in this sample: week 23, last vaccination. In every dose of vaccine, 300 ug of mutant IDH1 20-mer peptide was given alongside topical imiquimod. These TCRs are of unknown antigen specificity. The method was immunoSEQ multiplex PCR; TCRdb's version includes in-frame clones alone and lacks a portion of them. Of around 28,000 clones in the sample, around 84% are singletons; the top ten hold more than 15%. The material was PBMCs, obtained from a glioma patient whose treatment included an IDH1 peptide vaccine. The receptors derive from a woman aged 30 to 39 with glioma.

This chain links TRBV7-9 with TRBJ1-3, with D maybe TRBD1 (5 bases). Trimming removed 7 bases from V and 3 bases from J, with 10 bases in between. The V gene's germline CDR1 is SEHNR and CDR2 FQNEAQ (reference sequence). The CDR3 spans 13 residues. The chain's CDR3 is CASIPGIGNTIYF. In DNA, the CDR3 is TGTGCCAGCATTCCAGGGATTGGAAACACCATATATTTT.

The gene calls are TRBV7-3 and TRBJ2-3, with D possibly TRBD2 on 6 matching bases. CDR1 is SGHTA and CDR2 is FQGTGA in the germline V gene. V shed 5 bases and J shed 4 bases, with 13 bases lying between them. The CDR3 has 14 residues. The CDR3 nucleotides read TGTGCCAGCAGCCCTGGAGGGGCCGCAGATACGCAGTATTTT. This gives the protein CASSPGGAADTQYF.

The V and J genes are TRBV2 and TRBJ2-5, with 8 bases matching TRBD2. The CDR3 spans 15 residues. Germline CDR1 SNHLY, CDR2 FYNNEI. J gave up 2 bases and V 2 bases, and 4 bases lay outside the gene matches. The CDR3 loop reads CASSEIPGGQETQYF. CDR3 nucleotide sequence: TGTGCCAGCAGTGAAATACCGGGGGGGCAAGAGACCCAGTACTTC. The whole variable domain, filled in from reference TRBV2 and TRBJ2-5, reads EPEVTQTPSHQVTQMGQEVILRCVPISNHLYFYWYRQILGQKVEFLVSFYNNEISEKSEIFDDQFSVERPDGSNFTLKIRSTKLEDSAMYFCASSEIPGGQETQYFGPGTRLLVL.

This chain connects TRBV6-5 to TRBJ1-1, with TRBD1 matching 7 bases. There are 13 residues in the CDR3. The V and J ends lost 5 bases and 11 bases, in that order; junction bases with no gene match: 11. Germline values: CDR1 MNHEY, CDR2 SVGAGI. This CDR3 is CASSAPQGWIAFF. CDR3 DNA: TGTGCCAGCAGTGCCCCACAGGGGTGGATTGCTTTCTTT.

The CDR3 loop reads CASSEPGTDTQYF. The CDR3 region has the DNA TGTGCCAGCAGTGAACCGGGCACAGATACGCAGTATTTT. The J gene is TRBJ2-3, the V gene TRBV6-1; D not certain. The ends were cut back, 2 bases at V and 1 base at J, with 4 bases in the middle. From germline, CDR1 is MNHNS and CDR2 SASEGT. This CDR3 contains 13 residues.

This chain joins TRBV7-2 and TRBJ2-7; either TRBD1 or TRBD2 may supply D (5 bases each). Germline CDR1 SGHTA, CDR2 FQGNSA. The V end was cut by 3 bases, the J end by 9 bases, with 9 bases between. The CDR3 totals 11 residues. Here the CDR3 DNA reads TGTGCCAGCAGCTTTGGGACGGGGCAGTACTTC. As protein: CASSFGTGQYF. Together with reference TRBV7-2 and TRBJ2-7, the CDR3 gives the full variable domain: GAGVSQSPSNKVTEKGKDVELRCDPISGHTALYWYRQSLGQGLEFLIYFQGNSAPDKSGLPSDRFSAERTGGSVSTLTIQRTQQEDSAVYLCASSFGTGQYFGPGTRLTVT.

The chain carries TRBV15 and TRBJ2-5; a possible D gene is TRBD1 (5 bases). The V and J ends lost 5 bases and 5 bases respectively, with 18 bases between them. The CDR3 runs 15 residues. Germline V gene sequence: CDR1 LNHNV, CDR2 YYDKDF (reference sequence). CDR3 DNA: TGTGCCACCAGCCCTTCCAGGGCGGTATCGGAGACCCAGTACTTC. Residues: CATSPSRAVSETQYF.

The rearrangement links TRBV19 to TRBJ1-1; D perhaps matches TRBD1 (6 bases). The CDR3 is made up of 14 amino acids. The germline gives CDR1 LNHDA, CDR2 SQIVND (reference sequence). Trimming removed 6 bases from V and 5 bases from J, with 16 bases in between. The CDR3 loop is CASRTGRGGTEAFF. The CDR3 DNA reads TGTGCCAGTAGGACAGGAAGGGGAGGAACTGAAGCTTTCTTT.

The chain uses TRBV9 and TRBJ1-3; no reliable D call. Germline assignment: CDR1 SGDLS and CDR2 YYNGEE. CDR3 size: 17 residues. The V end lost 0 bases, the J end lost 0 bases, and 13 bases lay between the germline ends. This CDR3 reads CASSVGGSVNSGNTIYF. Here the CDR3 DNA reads TGTGCCAGCAGCGTAGGGGGATCAGTCAACTCTGGAAACACCATATATTTT.

This chain's CDR3 is CAISESYEQFF. The DNA of the CDR3 is TGTGCCATCAGTGAGTCGTATGAGCAGTTCTTC. This chain links TRBV10-3 with TRBJ2-1; D gene ambiguous. Germline V gene sequence: CDR1 ENHRY, CDR2 SYGVKD. This CDR3 region has 11 residues. Trimming cost V 0 bases and J 8 bases, with 2 bases left between them.

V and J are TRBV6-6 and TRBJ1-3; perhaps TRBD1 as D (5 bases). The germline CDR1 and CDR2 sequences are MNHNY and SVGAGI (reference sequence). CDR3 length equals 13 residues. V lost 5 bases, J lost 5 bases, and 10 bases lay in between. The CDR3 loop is CASSQTARNTIYF. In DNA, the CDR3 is TGTGCCAGCAGTCAGACAGCGAGAAACACCATATATTTT.

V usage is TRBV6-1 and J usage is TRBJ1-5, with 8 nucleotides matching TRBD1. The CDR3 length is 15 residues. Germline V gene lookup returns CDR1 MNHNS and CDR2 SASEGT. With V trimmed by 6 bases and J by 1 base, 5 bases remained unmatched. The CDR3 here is CASSTGGGSNQPQHF. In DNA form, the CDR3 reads TGTGCCAGCAGCACAGGGGGGGGAAGCAATCAGCCCCAGCATTTT.

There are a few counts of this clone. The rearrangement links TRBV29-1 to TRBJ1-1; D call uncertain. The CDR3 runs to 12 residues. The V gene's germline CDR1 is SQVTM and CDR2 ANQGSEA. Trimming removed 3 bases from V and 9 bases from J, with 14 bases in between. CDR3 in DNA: TGCAGCGTTGACCTCTGTCCCACCCAAGCTTTCTTT. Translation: CSVDLCPTQAFF.

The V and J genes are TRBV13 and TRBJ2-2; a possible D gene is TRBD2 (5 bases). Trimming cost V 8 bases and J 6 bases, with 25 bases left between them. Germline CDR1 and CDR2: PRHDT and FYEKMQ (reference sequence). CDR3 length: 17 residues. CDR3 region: CASSLRDTRRSAGELFF. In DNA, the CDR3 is TGTGCCAGCTCCCTGAGGGATACTAGAAGATCCGCCGGGGAGCTGTTTTTT.

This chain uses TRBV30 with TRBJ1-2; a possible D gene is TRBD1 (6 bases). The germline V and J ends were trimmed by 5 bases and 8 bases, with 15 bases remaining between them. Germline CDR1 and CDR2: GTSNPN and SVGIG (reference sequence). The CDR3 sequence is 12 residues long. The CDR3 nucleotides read TGTGCCTGGTCAGGACAGTCCGGCGGCTACACCTTC. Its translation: CAWSGQSGGYTF.

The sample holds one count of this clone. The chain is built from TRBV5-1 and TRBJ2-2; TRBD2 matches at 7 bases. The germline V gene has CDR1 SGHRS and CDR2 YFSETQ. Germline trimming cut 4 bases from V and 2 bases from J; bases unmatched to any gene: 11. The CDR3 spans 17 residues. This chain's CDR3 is CASSPALASGNTGELFF. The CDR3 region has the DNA TGCGCCAGCAGCCCGGCCCTGGCTAGCGGAAACACCGGGGAGCTGTTTTTT.

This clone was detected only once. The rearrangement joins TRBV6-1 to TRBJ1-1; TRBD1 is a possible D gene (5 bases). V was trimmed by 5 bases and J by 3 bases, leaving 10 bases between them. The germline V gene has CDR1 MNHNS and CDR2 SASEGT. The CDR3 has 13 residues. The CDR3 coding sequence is TGTGCCAGCAGTCACCTGACAGACACTGAAGCTTTCTTT. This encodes CASSHLTDTEAFF.

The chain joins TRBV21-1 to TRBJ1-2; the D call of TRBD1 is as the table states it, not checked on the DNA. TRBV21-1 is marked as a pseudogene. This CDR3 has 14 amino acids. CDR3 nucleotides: TGTGCCAGCAGCAAGAGAAAGGGGGTGGGTGGCTACACCTTC. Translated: CASSKRKGVGGYTF.

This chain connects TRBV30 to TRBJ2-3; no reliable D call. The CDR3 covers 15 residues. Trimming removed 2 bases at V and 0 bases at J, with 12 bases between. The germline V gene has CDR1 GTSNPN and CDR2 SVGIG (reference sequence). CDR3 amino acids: CAWSPIAISTDTQYF. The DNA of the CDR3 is TGTGCCTGGAGTCCCATTGCTATAAGCACAGATACGCAGTATTTT. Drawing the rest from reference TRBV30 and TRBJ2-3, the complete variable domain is SQTIHQWPATLVQPVGSPLSLECTVEGTSNPNLYWYRQAAGRGLQLLFYSVGIGQISSEVPQNLSASRPQDRQFILSSKKLLLSDSGFYLCAWSPIAISTDTQYFGPGTRLTVL.

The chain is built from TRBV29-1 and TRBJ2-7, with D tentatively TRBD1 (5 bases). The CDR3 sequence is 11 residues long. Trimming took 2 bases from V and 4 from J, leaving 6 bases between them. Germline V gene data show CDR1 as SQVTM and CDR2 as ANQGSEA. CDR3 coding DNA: TGCAGCGTTGAAAGGGGATACGAGCAGTACTTC. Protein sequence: CSVERGYEQYF.

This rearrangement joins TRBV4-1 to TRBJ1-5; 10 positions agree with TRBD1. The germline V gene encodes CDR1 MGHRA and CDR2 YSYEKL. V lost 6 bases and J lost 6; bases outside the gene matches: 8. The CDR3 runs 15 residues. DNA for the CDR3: TGCGCCAGCAGTCAAACCGGGACAGGGGTTCAGCCCCAGCATTTT. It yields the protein CASSQTGTGVQPQHF.

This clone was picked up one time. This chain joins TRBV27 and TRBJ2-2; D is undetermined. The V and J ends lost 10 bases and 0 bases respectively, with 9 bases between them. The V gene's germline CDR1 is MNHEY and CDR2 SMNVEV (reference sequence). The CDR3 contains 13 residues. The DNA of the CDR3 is TGTGCCATCAGACCTTCGAACACCGGGGAGCTGTTTTTT. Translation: CAIRPSNTGELFF.

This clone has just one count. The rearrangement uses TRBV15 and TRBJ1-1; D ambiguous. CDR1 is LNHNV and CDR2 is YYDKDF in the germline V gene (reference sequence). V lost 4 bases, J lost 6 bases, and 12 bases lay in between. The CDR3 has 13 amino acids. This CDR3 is CATSNEGGPEAFF. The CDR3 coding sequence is TGTGCCACCAGCAATGAGGGCGGGCCTGAAGCTTTCTTT.

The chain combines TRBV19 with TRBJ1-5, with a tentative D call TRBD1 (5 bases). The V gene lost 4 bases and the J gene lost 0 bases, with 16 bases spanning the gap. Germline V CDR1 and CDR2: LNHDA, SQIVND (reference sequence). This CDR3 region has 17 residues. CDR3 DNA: TGTGCCAGTAGTACCCAGACTACAGGAATTAGCAATCAGCCCCAGCATTTT. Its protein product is CASSTQTTGISNQPQHF. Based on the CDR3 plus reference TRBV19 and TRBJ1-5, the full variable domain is DGGITQSPKYLFRKEGQNVTLSCEQNLNHDAMYWYRQDPGQGLRLIYYSQIVNDFQKGDIAEGYSVSREKKESFPLTVTSAQKNPTAFYLCASSTQTTGISNQPQHFGDGTRLSIL.

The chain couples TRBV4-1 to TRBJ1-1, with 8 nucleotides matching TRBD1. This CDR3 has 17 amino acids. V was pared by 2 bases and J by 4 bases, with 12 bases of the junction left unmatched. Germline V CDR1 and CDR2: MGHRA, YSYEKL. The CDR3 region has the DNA TGCGCCAGCAGCCAAAGCCGCGGGACAGGAGTGGGCACTGAAGCTTTCTTT. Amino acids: CASSQSRGTGVGTEAFF.

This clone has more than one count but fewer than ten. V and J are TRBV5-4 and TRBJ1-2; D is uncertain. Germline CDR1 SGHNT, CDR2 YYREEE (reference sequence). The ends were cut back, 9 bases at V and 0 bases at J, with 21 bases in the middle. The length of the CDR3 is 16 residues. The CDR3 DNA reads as TGTGCCACCGAAGGAGTGACTTACGGAGCTAACTATGGCTACACCTTC. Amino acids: CATEGVTYGANYGYTF.

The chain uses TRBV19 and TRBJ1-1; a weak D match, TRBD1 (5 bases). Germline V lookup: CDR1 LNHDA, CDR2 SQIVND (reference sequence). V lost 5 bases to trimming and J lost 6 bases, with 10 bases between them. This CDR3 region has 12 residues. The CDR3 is CASSLQGAEAFF. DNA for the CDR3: TGTGCCAGTAGTCTCCAGGGCGCTGAAGCTTTCTTT.

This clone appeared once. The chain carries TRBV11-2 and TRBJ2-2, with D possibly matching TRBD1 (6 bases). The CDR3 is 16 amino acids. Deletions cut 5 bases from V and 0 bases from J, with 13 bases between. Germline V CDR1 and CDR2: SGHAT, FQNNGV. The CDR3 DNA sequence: TGTGCCAGCAGCCCAGTCAGGGGTCCGAACACCGGGGAGCTGTTTTTT. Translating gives CASSPVRGPNTGELFF.